One sample yielded the 8 T cell receptor beta chains listed below, sequenced in a study of blood T cell repertoires in COVID-19. TCRdb's table, derived via immunoSEQ multiplex PCR, lists solely in-frame clones and lacks some. The sample includes about 290,000 clones, around 90% of them seen just once. Material for sequencing was PBMCs or T cells enriched from blood (not recorded which). Receptor source: a middle-aged woman who had recovered from COVID-19.

The rearrangement joins TRBV10-1 to TRBJ1-1; 8 bases align to TRBD1. The V gene's germline CDR1 is WNHNN and CDR2 SYGVQD (reference sequence). CDR3 size: 15 residues. V lost 5 bases and J lost 1; bases outside the gene matches: 6. The chain's CDR3 is CASSLFGTGNTEAFF. The CDR3 region has the DNA TGCGCCAGCAGTCTCTTCGGGACAGGGAACACTGAAGCTTTCTTT.

This chain uses TRBV5-6 with TRBJ1-2; perhaps TRBD1 as D (5 bases). In germline, CDR1 is SGHDT, CDR2 YYEEEE. Trimming cost V 3 bases and J 8 bases, with 17 bases left between them. The length of the CDR3 is 14 residues. In nucleotides, the CDR3 is TGTGCCAGCAGCTCCCCCTCGGGGGAATTGGGCTACACCTTC. Translated, it gives CASSSPSGELGYTF.

V and J are TRBV18 and TRBJ2-1, with a weak D call TRBD2 (6 bases). This CDR3 region has 14 residues. Trimming shortened V by 6 bases and J by 4 bases, and 13 bases separated the two germline ends. Looked up from germline, CDR1 is KGHSH and CDR2 is LQKENI. CDR3 nucleotide sequence: TGTGCCAGCTCCCCGCGGGCGGGGTACAATGAGCAGTTCTTC. As protein: CASSPRAGYNEQFF.

This chain connects TRBV10-3 to TRBJ2-2, with D possibly matching TRBD2 (5 bases). Germline CDR1 is ENHRY and CDR2 is SYGVKD. V lost 0 bases and J lost 3, with 20 bases in between. The CDR3 is 19 residues long. The CDR3 DNA sequence: TGTGCCATCAGTGAGTCGCTTAGCGTGTCGGGCTCGCACACCGGGGAGCTGTTTTTT. Protein: CAISESLSVSGSHTGELFF.

CDR3 sequence (DNA): TGCGCCAGCAGTCAAACGACAGGGATTCAGCCCCAGCATTTT. As protein: CASSQTTGIQPQHF. The rearrangement joins TRBV23-1 to TRBJ1-5, with 7 positions matching TRBD1. TRBV23-1 is an ORF; its function is uncertain. The CDR3 spans 14 residues. After removal of 2 bases from V and 6 bases from J, the junction contained 4 bases not matched to a gene.

CDR3 protein: CASSDRQGTEAFF. In nucleotides, the CDR3 is TGTGCCAGCAGCGACCGACAGGGAACTGAAGCTTTCTTT. The J gene is TRBJ1-1, the V gene TRBV9, with 7 nucleotides matching TRBD1. The trim removed 3 bases at V and 5 bases at J, leaving 4 bases unmatched. The CDR3 is 13 amino acids. CDR1 and CDR2 from the germline V gene are SGDLS and YYNGEE.

The chain employs TRBV12-3 or TRBV12-4 and TRBJ1-1, with unresolved D. The germline V and J ends were trimmed by 1 base and 8 bases, with 8 bases remaining between them. The CDR3 consists of 12 residues. The DNA of the CDR3 is TGTGCCAGCAGTTTAGGGACGGGGGAAGCTTTCTTT. This translates into CASSLGTGEAFF.

This clone was counted ten times or more. The V and J genes are TRBV5-4 and TRBJ2-5, with D unclear. The CDR3 totals 14 residues. With 2 bases removed from V and 2 bases from J, the gap between germline ends came to 10 bases. Germline values: CDR1 SGHNT, CDR2 YYREEE (reference sequence). CDR3 sequence reads: CASSFMLSQETQYF. As DNA, the CDR3 is TGTGCCAGCAGCTTTATGCTTAGTCAAGAGACCCAGTACTTC.